What follows are 21 T cell receptor beta chains derived from one specimen sequenced in a study of metastatic and nonmetastatic thyroid tumors. Thyroid surgery was preceded by no treatment in any patient. Through MiXCR, TCRdb re-clonotyped the PCR reads. The sample includes roughly 58,000 clones, about 4% of them seen just once. The specimen was blood. The receptors here all came from a female donor with papillary thyroid cancer or a benign thyroid nodule (not recorded which). Some clones in this sample may be carry-over from other donors' samples.

The chain carries TRBV5-1 and TRBJ1-1; D is unclear. The CDR3 covers 14 residues. CDR1 and CDR2 (germline): SGHRS, YFSETQ. Trimming removed 4 bases at V and 0 bases at J, with 10 bases between. The CDR3 loop is CASSRWVVNTEAFF. The CDR3 bases are TGCGCCAGCAGCCGATGGGTAGTGAACACTGAAGCTTTCTTT.

There are many counts of this clone. This rearrangement joins TRBV20-1 to TRBJ2-7, with D unresolved. Germline V CDR1 and CDR2: DFQATT, SNEGSKA (reference sequence). This CDR3 comprises 14 residues. Between the trimmed V and J ends, which lost 0 bases and 5 bases, there was a span of 14 bases. The CDR3 protein is CSAREGTRPNEQYF. The CDR3 DNA sequence: TGCAGTGCTAGAGAGGGTACCCGGCCCAACGAGCAGTACTTC.

On this clone itself: A much larger clonotype is one base distant, so this may be a read error. This rearrangement joins TRBV7-2 to TRBJ2-4; the D gene is possibly TRBD2 (6 bases). The germline V and J ends were trimmed by 3 bases and 6 bases, with 21 bases remaining between them. This CDR3 has 17 amino acids. Germline V lookup: CDR1 SGHTA, CDR2 FQGNSA. This chain's CDR3 is CASSFSSRASERNIQYF. CDR3 DNA sequence: TGTGCCAGCAGCTTCTCCAGCAGGGCTAGCGAGAGAAACATTCAGTACTTC.

Notes on this clone: A read error is possible here, since a much larger clone lies one base away. This rearrangement joins TRBV28 to TRBJ2-4; 8 nucleotides match TRBD2. The V gene's germline CDR1 is MDHEN and CDR2 SYDVKM. The CDR3 is 15 residues long. Written as DNA, the CDR3 is TGTGTCAGCAGTTCCCCCCCCGGGGGGGGAAACATTCAGTACTTC. Translation gives CVSSSPPGGGNIQYF.

There are many counts of this clone. The chain combines TRBV28 with TRBJ1-5, with 8 bases fitting TRBD1. This CDR3 has 16 amino acids. V gave up 8 bases and J gave up 7 bases; unmatched junction bases: 16. The germline V gene encodes CDR1 MDHEN and CDR2 SYDVKM. CDR3 residues: CASLPELRGLGQPQHF. CDR3 nucleotides: TGTGCCAGCCTACCCGAACTCAGGGGGCTCGGGCAGCCCCAGCATTTT. Full variable domain (remainder filled in from reference TRBV28 and TRBJ1-5): DVKVTQSSRYLVKRTGEKVFLECVQDMDHENMFWYRQDPGLGLRLIYFSYDVKMKEKGDIPEGYSVSREKKERFSLILESASTNQTSMYLCASLPELRGLGQPQHFGDGTRLSIL.

This clone showed up many times. This CDR3 reads CASSQDGNQPQHF. In DNA form, the CDR3 reads TGTGCCAGTTCACAGGACGGGAATCAGCCCCAGCATTTT. The chain combines TRBV25-1 with TRBJ1-5; possible D gene TRBD1, 5 bases. This CDR3 comprises 13 residues. V was clipped by 9 bases and J by 4 bases, with 13 bases between them. Germline-derived CDR1 and CDR2 are MGHDK and SYGVNS.

This clone has only a few counts. Just one base apart from a much larger clone, this may be a read error. The chain uses TRBV30 and TRBJ2-5, with no clear D. The V end was cut by 1 base, the J end by 8 bases, with 11 bases between. The germline CDR1 and CDR2 sequences are GTSNPN and SVGIG (reference sequence). This CDR3 contains 12 residues. CDR3 DNA: TGTGCCTGGAGTGGGGCAGTAGATACCCAGTACTTC. This sequence encodes CAWSGAVDTQYF.

The sample holds many counts of this clone. The chain is built from TRBV19 and TRBJ1-2; D is ambiguous. From germline, CDR1 is LNHDA and CDR2 SQIVND (reference sequence). V gave up 1 base and J gave up 8 bases, with 5 bases separating them. The CDR3 has 11 amino acids. CDR3 loop: CASSIVEGYTF. Written as DNA, the CDR3 is TGTGCCAGTAGTATAGTAGAAGGCTACACCTTC. The variable domain in full, with the rest retrieved from reference TRBV19 and TRBJ1-2, is DGGITQSPKYLFRKEGQNVTLSCEQNLNHDAMYWYRQDPGQGLRLIYYSQIVNDFQKGDIAEGYSVSREKKESFPLTVTSAQKNPTAFYLCASSIVEGYTFGSGTRLTVV.

The chain employs TRBV6-2 or TRBV6-3 and TRBJ2-7, with TRBD2 matching 7 bases. Germline CDR1 reads MNHEY; CDR2 reads SVGEGT. V trimming: 6 bases; J trimming: 12 bases; junction bases outside the gene matches: 23. This CDR3 is built from 16 residues. CDR3 sequence reads: CASRRPQAGSALRGYF. Here the CDR3 DNA reads TGTGCCAGCAGGCGCCCTCAAGCGGGAAGCGCACTCCGGGGGTACTTC.

This clone was seen more than once but under ten times. With a much larger clone just one base away, this may be a read error. V usage is TRBV3-1 and J usage is TRBJ1-6; no clear D. The CDR3 totals 12 residues. In germline, CDR1 is LGHDT, CDR2 YNNKEL (reference sequence). V was pared by 2 bases and J by 10 bases, with 6 bases between. The CDR3, as DNA: TGTGCCAGCAGCCAAACGGTGTCACCCCTCCACTTT. It translates to CASSQTVSPLHF. The full variable domain, in which reference TRBV3-1 and TRBJ1-6 provide the parts outside the CDR3, is DTAVSQTPKYLVTQMGNDKSIKCEQNLGHDTMYWYKQDSKKFLKIMFSYNNKELIINETVPNRFSPKSPDKAHLNLHINSLELGDSAVYFCASSQTVSPLHFGNGTRLTVT.

This clone showed up just a few times. One base away lies a much larger clone, so this may be a sequencing read error. The chain uses TRBV7-9 and TRBJ1-5; TRBD1 is a possible D gene (5 bases). The germline V and J ends were trimmed by 5 bases and 2 bases, with 13 bases remaining between them. The germline gives CDR1 SEHNR, CDR2 FQNEAQ (reference sequence). The CDR3 is made up of 15 amino acids. Written as DNA, the CDR3 is TGTGCCAGCAGCGCGACATGGGGGGGCAATCAGCCCCAGCATTTT. Translated, it gives CASSATWGGNQPQHF.

The J gene is TRBJ1-6, the V gene TRBV30, with 9 bases identical to TRBD1. The CDR3 totals 13 residues. V was clipped by 5 bases and J by 10 bases; unmatched bases: 6. CDR1 and CDR2 (germline): GTSNPN, SVGIG (reference sequence). DNA of the CDR3: TGTGCCTGGGAGGGACAGGGCAAGTCACCCCTCCACTTT. It encodes CAWEGQGKSPLHF.

In this sample, this clone turned up many times. The identical CDR3 is also encoded by other nucleotide sequences in the sample. The V and J genes are TRBV18 and TRBJ1-1; D perhaps matches TRBD1 (6 bases). CDR1 KGHSH and CDR2 LQKENI come from the germline V gene. Trimming stripped 2 bases from V and 4 bases from J, with 14 bases between. The CDR3 runs 15 residues. The CDR3 here is CASSPMGGIGTEAFF. The CDR3 nucleotides are TGTGCCAGCTCACCAATGGGGGGCATCGGCACTGAAGCTTTCTTT.

Remarks on this clone: A much larger clone sits a single nucleotide away, making a read error possible. This chain links TRBV18 with TRBJ2-1; 10 nucleotides agree with TRBD2. CDR1 is KGHSH and CDR2 is LQKENI in the germline V gene. This CDR3 contains 15 residues. Trimming at V came to 6 bases and at J to 9 bases, leaving 11 bases not matched to a gene. The CDR3 DNA reads as TGTGCCAGCTCCCCGAGTCAAGCGGGAGGGGTTGAGCAGTTCTTC. It specifies CASSPSQAGGVEQFF.

The sample holds many counts of this clone. The chain employs TRBV2 and TRBJ2-1; 11 nucleotides agree with TRBD1. Germline V gene data show CDR1 as SNHLY and CDR2 as FYNNEI. The CDR3 consists of 17 residues. With V trimmed by 7 bases and J by 7 bases, 15 bases remained unmatched. CDR3 sequence: CASKMTAGQGARNEQFF. The CDR3 coding sequence is TGTGCCAGCAAAATGACGGCCGGACAGGGGGCGCGGAATGAGCAGTTCTTC.

On this clone: This may arise from a read error, as a much more abundant clone is one base away. The gene calls are TRBV9 and TRBJ2-3, with 9 nucleotides matching TRBD2. Per germline, CDR1 SGDLS and CDR2 YYNGEE. J was trimmed by 2 bases and V by 7 bases; bases with no gene match: 8. The CDR3 sequence is 15 residues long. This CDR3 is CASGILAGDTDTQYF. Here the CDR3 DNA reads TGTGCCAGCGGCATCTTAGCGGGAGACACAGATACGCAGTATTTT.

This clone was seen at least ten times. The chain has TRBV11-3 and TRBJ1-6; no reliable D call. V was shortened by 1 base and J by 10 bases, with 8 bases between the two germline ends. In germline, CDR1 is SGHNT, CDR2 YENEEA. This CDR3 has 13 amino acids. CDR3 sequence (DNA): TGTGCCAGCAGCTTAGGCACCGCGTCACCCCTCCACTTT. Encoded protein: CASSLGTASPLHF.

This clone was recorded many times. This chain joins TRBV6-1 and TRBJ2-7, with TRBD2 identical over 13 bases. V lost 7 bases and J lost 11; bases outside the gene matches: 11. Germline assignment: CDR1 MNHNS and CDR2 SASEGT. The length of the CDR3 is 14 residues. The CDR3 nucleotides read TGTGCCAGCACCATACTAGCGGGAGGGCCGTTAGAGTACTTC. Protein product: CASTILAGGPLEYF.

A note on this clone: Germline and junction disagree at one end, which may indicate a read error. This sequence joins TRBV7-9 and TRBJ2-7; D not resolved. The germline gives CDR1 SEHNR, CDR2 FQNEAQ (reference sequence). CDR3 size: 12 residues. CDR3: CASSSSYFEQYF. As DNA, the CDR3 is TGTGCCAGTAGCTCATCATATTTCGAGCAGTACTTC.

Notes on this clone: Possible read error: a much larger clone is one base away. The chain employs TRBV9 and TRBJ1-1, with TRBD1 matching 10 bases. The V segment lost 4 bases and the J segment 5 bases; nucleotides outside the gene matches: 5. CDR3 length: 14 residues. The germline V gene encodes CDR1 SGDLS and CDR2 YYNGEE. As DNA, the CDR3 is TGTGCCAGCAGCTCCTGGACAGGGGGAACTGAAGCTTTCTTT. This translates into CASSSWTGGTEAFF.

Turning to this clone: A single base separates this from a much larger clone, so it may be a read error. This rearrangement joins TRBV4-1 to TRBJ1-5, with 9 bases aligning to TRBD1. V lost 1 base, J lost 0 bases, and 13 bases stayed unmatched. The CDR3 has 20 amino acids. The V gene's germline CDR1 is MGHRA and CDR2 YSYEKL. In DNA, the CDR3 is TGCGCCAGCAGCCAAGGAACCGGGACAGGGTGCGTCTTTAGCAATCAGCCCCAGCATTTT. This gives the protein CASSQGTGTGCVFSNQPQHF.